The 16 T cell receptor beta chains listed next were all sequenced from one sample in a study of shared clonotypes between healthy human individuals. The table came from immunoSEQ multiplex PCR; TCRdb's copy has only in-frame clones and leaves some out. The data hold around 2,000,000 clones, with around 95% observed a single time. The sample comprised naive CD4+ T cells sorted from blood. Subset specified: CD45RA+ positively selected. These receptors all come from a man between 18 and 29 years old in good health.

The V call is TRBV19, the J call TRBJ2-7, with D perhaps matching TRBD2 (6 bases). V was shortened by 10 bases and J by 6 bases, with 19 bases between the two germline ends. Germline V lookup: CDR1 LNHDA, CDR2 SQIVND (reference sequence). The CDR3 is 13 amino acids. The CDR3 protein is CATRGNGAGEQYF. CDR3 in DNA: TGTGCCACCCGCGGGAACGGGGCAGGCGAGCAGTACTTC.

Comments on this clone: At the DNA level, this CDR3 is encoded by other sequences in the same sample as well. The chain has TRBV7-9 and TRBJ1-1; 9 bases fit TRBD1. Trimming at V came to 5 bases and at J to 2 bases, leaving 3 bases not matched to a gene. CDR3 length equals 14 residues. Germline CDR1 and CDR2: SEHNR and FQNEAQ (reference sequence). As DNA, the CDR3 is TGTGCCAGCAGCCGGGGACAGGGAAACACTGAAGCTTTCTTT. It codes for CASSRGQGNTEAFF.

The rearrangement links TRBV6-5 to TRBJ2-7, with D possibly called TRBD1 or TRBD2 (5 bases each). Per germline, CDR1 MNHEY and CDR2 SVGAGI. CDR3 length equals 13 residues. V shed 1 base and J shed 6 bases, with 10 bases lying between them. CDR3 nucleotides: TGTGCCAGCAGTTACTTATCAGGGACCGAGCAGTACTTC. It specifies CASSYLSGTEQYF.

The chain joins TRBV4-2 to TRBJ2-3; TRBD2 might be the D (5 bases). CDR1 is LGHNA and CDR2 is YNFKEQ in the germline V gene. CDR3 size: 16 residues. V gave up 4 bases and J gave up 0 bases, with 14 bases separating them. The CDR3 is CASSRYTLESTDTQYF. The CDR3 nucleotides are TGTGCCAGCAGCCGATATACACTAGAGAGCACAGATACGCAGTATTTT.

V usage is TRBV6-1 and J usage is TRBJ1-2; 9 bases are a match to TRBD1. Trimming at V came to 4 bases and at J to 4 bases, leaving 7 bases not matched to a gene. This CDR3 region has 15 residues. CDR1 and CDR2 from the germline V gene are MNHNS and SASEGT. The CDR3 DNA reads TGTGCCAGCAGTGCGGAAACAGGGGGCCGCTATGGCTACACCTTC. It specifies CASSAETGGRYGYTF.

Regarding this clone: Additional DNA sequences in this sample encode the identical CDR3. The genes are TRBV2 and TRBJ1-1; maybe TRBD1 (6 bases). V lost 6 bases, J lost 5 bases, and 13 bases lay in between. Germline CDR1 and CDR2: SNHLY and FYNNEI. CDR3 length: 13 residues. The CDR3 bases are TGTGCCAGCAGCTTACAGGGAGGGACTGAAGCTTTCTTT. Translated: CASSLQGGTEAFF.

The V call is TRBV12-5, the J call TRBJ2-1, with TRBD2 matching over 10 bases. Trimming cost V 1 base and J 8 bases; bases outside gene matches: 5. The CDR3 has 15 residues. The V gene's germline CDR1 is LGHNT and CDR2 FRNRAP. The CDR3 coding sequence is TGTGCTAGTGGTTTGGGTAGCGGGAGGATGGATGAGCAGTTCTTC. It translates to CASGLGSGRMDEQFF.

The chain links TRBV6-1 to TRBJ2-3, with TRBD1 as a possible D gene (5 bases). The germline CDR1 and CDR2 sequences are MNHNS and SASEGT. The CDR3 extends over 15 amino acids. V dropped 6 bases and J dropped 4 bases, with 17 bases sitting between them. This chain's CDR3 is CASRARRVEADTQYF. CDR3 sequence (DNA): TGTGCCAGCAGGGCTCGCAGGGTAGAGGCAGATACGCAGTATTTT.

This clone has just one count. The DNA of the CDR3 is TGCGCCAGCAGCTTGGAGGCAGGGGCCCTTGGGGCTTTCTTT. Translating it yields CASSLEAGALGAFF. This chain connects TRBV5-1 to TRBJ1-1; TRBD1 might be the D (6 bases). This CDR3 is built from 14 residues. Trimming removed 0 bases from V and 11 bases from J, with 17 bases in between. The germline CDR1 and CDR2 sequences are SGHRS and YFSETQ.

The gene calls are TRBV6-5 and TRBJ1-6, with 7 bases fitting TRBD1. The germline CDR1 and CDR2 sequences are MNHEY and SVGAGI. The J segment lost 9 bases and the V segment lost 2 bases, leaving 7 bases of the junction unmatched. The CDR3 has 15 residues. CDR3 amino acids: CASSYGRQGGSPLHF. Written as DNA, the CDR3 is TGTGCCAGCAGTTACGGGAGGCAGGGGGGTTCACCCCTCCACTTT.

The chain is built from TRBV6-5 and TRBJ2-4, with D tentatively TRBD2 (5 bases). Germline loops: CDR1 MNHEY, CDR2 SVGAGI. The V gene lost 2 bases and the J gene lost 12 bases, with 8 bases spanning the gap. CDR3 size: 11 residues. CDR3 amino acids: CASSYRDNQYF. The CDR3 DNA is TGTGCCAGCAGTTACCGGGATAATCAGTACTTC.

The rearrangement joins TRBV6-5 to TRBJ1-4; possible D gene TRBD1, 5 bases. This CDR3 contains 13 residues. Trimming took off 6 bases at V and 8 bases at J, with 13 bases between the two ends. CDR1 is MNHEY, CDR2 SVGAGI, per germline. The CDR3 protein is CASRGLAGEKLFF. As DNA, the CDR3 is TGTGCCAGCAGAGGGCTCGCAGGGGAAAAACTGTTTTTT.

This chain connects TRBV18 to TRBJ2-2, with D possibly TRBD1 on 5 matching bases. Trimming removed 1 base from V and 1 base from J, with 16 bases in between. This CDR3 spans 18 amino acids. Germline V gene data show CDR1 as KGHSH and CDR2 as LQKENI. CDR3 loop: CASSPRISAGMNTGELFF. The CDR3 DNA follows: TGTGCCAGCTCACCACGGATTTCGGCAGGGATGAACACCGGGGAGCTGTTTTTT. The whole variable domain, remainder taken from reference TRBV18 and TRBJ2-2, is NAGVMQNPRHLVRRRGQEARLRCSPMKGHSHVYWYRQLPEEGLKFMVYLQKENIIDESGMPKERFSAEFPKEGPSILRIQQVVRGDSAAYFCASSPRISAGMNTGELFFGEGSRLTVL.

This chain uses TRBV29-1 with TRBJ1-1; the D gene is possibly TRBD1 (5 bases). The V and J ends lost 4 bases and 4 bases respectively, with 16 bases between them. Germline lookup yields CDR1 SQVTM and CDR2 ANQGSEA. This CDR3 comprises 14 residues. CDR3 residues: CSVVKGPGGTEAFF. The CDR3 DNA follows: TGCAGCGTTGTTAAGGGGCCGGGCGGCACTGAAGCTTTCTTT. Variable domain in full (rest from reference TRBV29-1 and TRBJ1-1): SAVISQKPSRDICQRGTSLTIQCQVDSQVTMMFWYRQQPGQSLTLIATANQGSEATYESGFVIDKFPISRPNLTFSTLTVSNMSPEDSSIYLCSVVKGPGGTEAFFGQGTRLTVV.

The V call is TRBV11-2, the J call TRBJ2-1; 8 nucleotides match TRBD2. The CDR3 runs 15 residues. The V gene's germline CDR1 is SGHAT and CDR2 FQNNGV. V shed 5 bases, J shed 0 bases, and the junction held 3 bases outside the gene matches. The CDR3 spells CASSISGTSYNEQFF. Here the CDR3 DNA reads TGTGCCAGCAGCATTAGCGGGACCTCCTACAATGAGCAGTTCTTC. Filled out from reference TRBV11-2 and TRBJ2-1, the complete variable domain reads EAGVAQSPRYKIIEKRQSVAFWCNPISGHATLYWYQQILGQGPKLLIQFQNNGVVDDSQLPKDRFSAERLKGVDSTLKIQPAKLEDSAVYLCASSISGTSYNEQFFGPGTRLTVL.

The chain is built from TRBV18 and TRBJ2-1; 10 bases are shared with TRBD2. J lost 2 bases, V lost 3 bases, and 4 bases had no gene match. Germline lookup yields CDR1 KGHSH and CDR2 LQKENI. This CDR3 contains 16 residues. The chain's CDR3 is CASSPSLAGAYNEQFF. CDR3 bases: TGTGCCAGCTCACCCAGTCTAGCGGGGGCCTACAATGAGCAGTTCTTC.